This is a list of T cell receptor beta chains from one sample in a study of siplizumab effects on memory and regulatory T cells. This table comes from immunoSEQ multiplex PCR, and its TCRdb copy is limited to in-frame clones, with some not included. The sample contains 65,000 to 70,000 clones, 88% of which appear only once. Sequencing input: Tregs sorted from blood. The receptors shown here come from a human donor in good health. Each CDR3 is given with its conserved first and last residue. A D gene is named only where the DNA matches it firmly. Size is stated for part of the rows, as once, few or many counts, or as a class when the clone is expanded.

D	V	J	size	CDR3	DNA
.	TRBV29-1	TRBJ1-1	.	CSVGQGAEAFF	TGCAGCGTTGGGCAGGGCGCTGAAGCTTTCTTT
.	TRBV7-9	TRBJ2-7	once	CASSLADYEQYF	TGTGCCAGCAGCTTAGCCGACTACGAGCAGTACTTC
.	TRBV7-9	TRBJ1-4	.	CASSPRGRINEKLFF	TGTGCCAGCAGCCCGAGGGGGAGGATTAATGAAAAACTGTTTTTT
TRBD1	TRBV27	TRBJ1-2	.	CASSRQGANYGYTF	TGTGCCAGCTCACGACAGGGGGCGAACTATGGCTACACCTTC
.	TRBV5-4	TRBJ1-3	.	CASSLGQFSGNTIYF	TGTGCCAGCAGCTTGGGACAGTTCTCTGGAAACACCATATATTTT
TRBD2	TRBV27	TRBJ2-1	once	CASSPNPRLAGRGNEQFF	TGTGCCAGCAGTCCCAACCCTCGGCTAGCGGGAAGGGGGAATGAGCAGTTCTTC
.	TRBV6-5	TRBJ2-5	.	CASSYYTLETQYF	TGTGCCAGCAGTTACTACACCTTGGAGACCCAGTACTTC
TRBD2	TRBV28	TRBJ2-1	.	CASSLSPGGGRAHEQFF	TGTGCCAGCAGTTTATCCCCCGGTGGCGGGAGGGCCCATGAGCAGTTCTTC
.	TRBV4-2	TRBJ1-2	.	CASSQDKGGYFNYGYTF	TGTGCCAGCAGCCAAGACAAGGGGGGCTACTTCAACTATGGCTACACCTTC
TRBD1	TRBV5-1	TRBJ2-1	.	CASSLKGTGAYNEQFF	TGCGCCAGCAGCTTGAAGGGGACAGGGGCATACAATGAGCAGTTCTTC
.	TRBV5-6	TRBJ1-2	.	CASSLRTGSNYGYTF	TGTGCCAGCAGCTTGAGAACAGGGAGCAACTATGGCTACACCTTC
TRBD1	TRBV9	TRBJ2-2	.	CASSGQGVNTGELFF	TGTGCCAGCAGCGGACAGGGGGTCAACACCGGGGAGCTGTTTTTT
TRBD2	TRBV18	TRBJ2-7	.	CASSPSGSGSKQYF	TGTGCCAGCTCACCGAGCGGGAGCGGATCAAAGCAGTACTTC
.	TRBV9	TRBJ2-2	.	CASSVDLNTGELFF	TGTGCCAGCAGCGTCGACCTAAACACCGGGGAGCTGTTTTTT
TRBD2	TRBV18	TRBJ2-3	.	CASSPLASGSSTDTQYF	TGTGCCAGCTCACCACTGGCTAGCGGGAGTAGTACAGATACGCAGTATTTT
.	TRBV7-3	TRBJ1-1	.	CASSFDGNTEAFF	TGTGCCAGCAGCTTCGACGGAAACACTGAAGCTTTCTTT
TRBD1	TRBV6-1	TRBJ1-1	.	CASRGQGKAFF	TGTGCCAGCAGGGGACAGGGAAAAGCTTTCTTT
TRBD2	TRBV29-1	TRBJ2-5	.	CSVQLAGETQYF	TGCAGCGTTCAACTAGCGGGAGAGACCCAGTACTTC
TRBD1	TRBV2	TRBJ1-4	.	CASRGPTGVVNEKLFF	TGTGCCAGCAGGGGACCTACAGGGGTCGTTAATGAAAAACTGTTTTTT
.	TRBV28	TRBJ1-4	.	CASSLRGAVYEKLFF	TGTGCCAGCAGTTTACGGGGGGCGGTTTATGAAAAACTGTTTTTT
TRBD1	TRBV4-1	TRBJ1-2	once	CASSPGTGPLANYGYTF	TGCGCCAGCAGCCCCGGGACAGGACCGTTAGCTAACTATGGCTACACCTTC
.	TRBV28	TRBJ2-3	.	CASSLRQVTDTQYF	TGTGCCAGCAGTTTACGGCAGGTAACAGATACGCAGTATTTT
TRBD1	TRBV19	TRBJ2-1	.	CASRDRNLFF	TGTGCCAGCCGGGACAGGAATCTGTTCTTC
.	TRBV7-9	TRBJ1-4	.	CASSSQATNEKLFF	TGTGCCAGCAGCTCACAAGCAACTAATGAAAAACTGTTTTTT
.	TRBV11-3	TRBJ2-5	.	CASSPGHSKRETQYF	TGTGCCAGCAGTCCCGGACATTCAAAACGCGAGACCCAGTACTTC
.	TRBV10-2	TRBJ1-1	.	CASIFGFGATEAFF	TGCGCCAGCATATTTGGCTTTGGGGCCACTGAAGCTTTCTTT
.	TRBV19	TRBJ1-5	.	CASSTRIAQPQHF	TGTGCCAGTAGTACACGGATCGCTCAGCCCCAGCATTTT
.	TRBV30	TRBJ1-3	.	CAWGGSGNTIYF	TGTGCCTGGGGGGGCTCTGGAAACACCATATATTTT
.	TRBV18	TRBJ2-7	.	CASSLGLTGPGEQYF	TGTGCCAGCTCACTCGGGTTAACGGGACCTGGCGAGCAGTACTTC
TRBD1	TRBV23-1	TRBJ1-3	.	CASRWDREVKSGNTIYF	TGCGCCAGCAGATGGGACAGGGAGGTTAAGTCTGGAAACACCATATATTTT
.	TRBV7-9	TRBJ2-1	.	CASSPESYNEQFF	TGTGCCAGCAGCCCGGAGTCCTACAATGAGCAGTTCTTC
TRBD2	TRBV28	TRBJ2-5	.	CASSYGAGGLVETQYF	TGTGCCAGCAGTTACGGAGCGGGAGGGTTGGTAGAGACCCAGTACTTC
TRBD2	TRBV28	TRBJ2-7	.	CASRRRTSFHEQYF	TGTGCCAGCAGGCGAAGGACTAGCTTCCACGAGCAGTACTTC
.	TRBV7-3	TRBJ2-5	.	CASSLGLGETQYF	TGTGCCAGCAGCTTAGGGTTGGGGGAGACCCAGTACTTC
TRBD1	TRBV5-6	TRBJ2-7	.	CASSLGTGTYEQYF	TGTGCCAGCAGCTTGGGGACAGGGACCTACGAGCAGTACTTC
.	TRBV6-5	TRBJ2-1	once	CASSSTGAPIHEQFF	TGTGCCAGCAGTTCGACAGGTGCCCCTATTCATGAGCAGTTCTTC
.	TRBV5-1	TRBJ2-4	.	CASSFWGTAKNIQYF	TGCGCCAGCAGCTTTTGGGGGACGGCCAAAAACATTCAGTACTTC
.	TRBV7-9	TRBJ2-7	once	CASSLGRDYEQYF	TGTGCCAGCAGCTTGGGTCGTGACTACGAGCAGTACTTC
.	TRBV7-3	TRBJ2-7	.	CASSSRSSYEQYF	TGTGCCAGCAGCTCAAGAAGCTCCTACGAGCAGTACTTC
TRBD1	TRBV13	TRBJ1-2	once	CASSPRDRGKGYTF	TGTGCCAGCAGCCCCCGGGACAGGGGAAAAGGCTACACCTTC
TRBD1	TRBV19	TRBJ1-5	.	CATKDRSINQPQHF	TGTGCCACCAAGGACAGGAGTATCAATCAGCCCCAGCATTTT
.	TRBV7-8	TRBJ1-4	.	CASSWQGSNEKLFF	TGTGCCAGCAGCTGGCAGGGTAGTAATGAAAAACTGTTTTTT
TRBD2	TRBV11-2	TRBJ2-5	.	CASSLGRTSGRHLFETQYF	TGTGCCAGCAGCTTAGGCAGGACTAGCGGGAGACACCTTTTTGAGACCCAGTACTTC
.	TRBV6-4	TRBJ2-6	.	CASSGANNVLTF	TGTGCCAGCAGCGGGGCTAACAACGTCCTGACTTTC